Listed below are T cell receptor beta chains from one sample, sequenced in a study of response to subunit inactivated influenza vaccine. In TCRdb, the RT-PCR reads were re-called with MiXCR into one record per CDR3 protein. Among 500,000 to 600,000 distinct CDR3 sequences listed, 13% were seen once. The source was PBMCs from blood, collected roughly 47 days after vaccination. These receptors were obtained from a man between 45 and 60 years old who received an inactivated influenza vaccine. Both conserved end residues are part of each CDR3. D genes are given only for firm matches. Only some rows state a clone size, as once, few, many or a class for expanded clones.

d_call	v_call	cdr3_length	clone_size	j_call	cdr3_aa	cdr3_nt
-	TRBV27	15	-	TRBJ1-3	CASSLGVAERNTIYF	TGTGCCAGCAGTTTGGGGGTGGCGGAAAGAAACACCATATATTTT
-	TRBV20-1	14	-	TRBJ2-7	CSARDPRPSYEQYF	TGCAGTGCTAGAGATCCCAGGCCCTCCTACGAGCAGTACTTC
TRBD2	TRBV20-1	17	few	TRBJ2-1	CSAREIRAGGPYNEQFF	TGCAGTGCTAGAGAGATTCGGGCGGGAGGGCCTTACAATGAGCAGTTCTTC
TRBD2	TRBV24-1	15	-	TRBJ2-1	CATSDLSGGKIEQFF	TGTGCCACCAGTGACCTCAGCGGGGGGAAAATCGAGCAGTTCTTC
TRBD2	TRBV9	15	many	TRBJ2-3	CASSEGTTSTDTQYF	TGTGCCAGCAGCGAGGGGACTACTAGCACAGATACGCAGTATTTT
-	TRBV28	12	few	TRBJ2-1	CASSTRSSEQFF	TGTGCCAGCAGCACTCGCTCGAGTGAGCAGTTCTTC
TRBD2	TRBV28	15	few	TRBJ2-3	CASSFAGGRRDTQYF	TGTGCCAGCAGTTTTGCGGGAGGGCGGAGAGATACGCAGTATTTT
TRBD1	TRBV5-1	15	-	TRBJ1-6	CASSGSGGSNSPLHF	TGCGCCAGCAGCGGATCAGGGGGCTCGAATTCACCCCTCCACTTT
-	TRBV6-5	14	few	TRBJ1-6	CASSYRVENSPLHF	TGTGCCAGCAGTTACAGGGTCGAGAATTCACCCCTCCACTTT
-	TRBV28	15	few	TRBJ2-3	CASSLLAVHTDTQYF	TGTGCCAGCAGTTTATTGGCAGTCCACACAGATACGCAGTATTTT
-	TRBV7-2	13	few	TRBJ2-1	CASSSVTGLEQFF	TGTGCCAGCAGCTCAGTAACAGGTCTTGAGCAGTTCTTC
-	TRBV25-1	11	many	TRBJ2-7	CASSFGREQYF	TGTGCCAGCAGTTTCGGTAGAGAGCAGTACTTC
TRBD1	TRBV5-1	14	many	TRBJ2-2	CASSRDRSTGELFF	TGCGCCAGCAGCCGGGACAGAAGTACCGGGGAGCTGTTTTTT
TRBD1	TRBV19	14	-	TRBJ1-5	CASRYGTVNQPQHF	TGTGCCAGTAGGTACGGGACAGTCAATCAGCCCCAGCATTTT
-	TRBV9	16	-	TRBJ2-1	CASSVDGRAARVEQFF	TGTGCCAGCAGCGTAGATGGCCGGGCGGCGCGGGTTGAGCAGTTCTTC
TRBD2	TRBV4-3	18	-	TRBJ2-3	CASSQGGGGAVSADTQYF	TGCGCCAGCAGCCAAGGAGGCGGGGGGGCCGTATCAGCAGATACGCAGTATTTT
TRBD1	TRBV5-1	15	many	TRBJ1-6	CASSRWGTGGSPLHF	TGCGCCAGCAGCCGCTGGGGGACAGGGGGTTCACCCCTCCACTTT
TRBD1	TRBV5-1	15	many	TRBJ2-5	CASSLGQGVVETQYF	TGCGCCAGCAGCCTCGGACAGGGTGTCGTAGAGACCCAGTACTTC
-	TRBV20-1	15	few	TRBJ2-5	CSARGVPEYQETQYF	TGCAGTGCTAGAGGGGTCCCGGAGTACCAAGAGACCCAGTACTTC
-	TRBV15	15	-	TRBJ1-6	CATSGGRLYNSPLHF	TGTGCCACCAGCGGGGGGCGGCTTTATAATTCACCCCTCCACTTT
-	TRBV7-9	12	few	TRBJ1-1	CASSIGQPEAFF	TGTGCCAGCAGCATAGGACAGCCTGAAGCTTTCTTT
-	TRBV15	12	few	TRBJ2-7	CATSSTGNEQYF	TGTGCCACCAGCAGTACAGGAAACGAGCAGTACTTC
TRBD1	TRBV7-2	15	few	TRBJ2-7	CASSSTPGQSYEQYF	TGTGCCAGCAGCTCGACCCCGGGACAGTCCTACGAGCAGTACTTC
TRBD1	TRBV5-1	15	-	TRBJ2-3	CASSLYRGRTDTQYF	TGCGCCAGCAGCTTGTACAGGGGGAGGACAGATACGCAGTATTTT
-	TRBV12-3/TRBV12-4	13	many	TRBJ2-5	CASSLRSQETQYF	TGTGCCAGCAGTTTAAGAAGTCAAGAGACCCAGTACTTC
TRBD1	TRBV28	17	-	TRBJ1-5	CASSPAGGRGYNQPQHF	TGTGCCAGCAGTCCCGCGGGGGGCAGGGGGTATAATCAGCCCCAGCATTTT
TRBD2	TRBV3-1	16	-	TRBJ2-7	CASSPSTSGRAHEQYF	TGTGCCAGCAGCCCCTCGACTAGCGGGAGGGCCCACGAGCAGTACTTC
-	TRBV12-3/TRBV12-4	14	few	TRBJ1-2	CASSFTGGRYGYTF	TGTGCCAGCAGTTTTACGGGGGGGAGATATGGCTACACCTTC
TRBD2	TRBV19	15	-	TRBJ2-1	CASSRAGGTYNEQFF	TGTGCCAGTAGTAGGGCGGGGGGTACCTACAATGAGCAGTTCTTC
TRBD1	TRBV7-8	15	-	TRBJ2-2	CASSPGGMGTGELFF	TGTGCCAGCAGCCCAGGGGGTATGGGTACCGGGGAGCTGTTTTTT
-	TRBV2	14	many	TRBJ2-4	CASMIDLGGNIQYF	TGTGCCAGCATGATCGACCTAGGAGGGAACATTCAGTACTTC
-	TRBV18	13	many	TRBJ1-1	CASSPTRNTEAFF	TGTGCCAGCTCACCAACCCGAAACACTGAAGCTTTCTTT
-	TRBV5-1	15	few	TRBJ1-3	CASSSDGVSGNTIYF	TGCGCCAGCAGCTCGGACGGCGTCTCTGGAAACACCATATATTTT
-	TRBV12-3/TRBV12-4	13	-	TRBJ1-1	CASSWTDNTEAFF	TGTGCCAGCAGTTGGACAGACAACACTGAAGCTTTCTTT
-	TRBV12-3/TRBV12-4	15	many	TRBJ1-4	CASRRTGPTNEKLFF	TGTGCCAGCAGGCGAACAGGGCCAACTAATGAAAAACTGTTTTTT
-	TRBV18	14	few	TRBJ2-1	CASSPNTGVDEQFF	TGTGCCAGCTCACCAAACACGGGGGTGGACGAGCAGTTCTTC
TRBD2	TRBV11-2	21	few	TRBJ2-6	CASSYRWRGLAGEAGANVLTF	TGTGCCAGCAGCTATAGATGGAGGGGTCTAGCGGGAGAGGCTGGGGCCAACGTCCTGACTTTC
TRBD1	TRBV3-1	14	-	TRBJ2-2	CASKKTGGTGELFF	TGTGCCAGCAAAAAGACAGGGGGCACCGGGGAGCTGTTTTTT
-	TRBV12-3/TRBV12-4	15	few	TRBJ1-2	CASSLWGGTNYGYTF	TGTGCCAGCAGTTTATGGGGAGGGACTAACTATGGCTACACCTTC
-	TRBV19	15	-	TRBJ2-7	CASSITAGNSYEQYF	TGTGCCAGTAGTATCACGGCAGGGAATTCCTACGAGCAGTACTTC
TRBD1	TRBV6-6	13	-	TRBJ1-1	CASSPGTAREAFF	TGTGCCAGCAGCCCCGGGACAGCAAGAGAAGCTTTCTTT
-	TRBV5-5	17	-	TRBJ1-4	CASSKDLKGATNEKLFF	TGTGCCAGCAGCAAGGATCTCAAAGGGGCAACTAATGAAAAACTGTTTTTT
-	TRBV2	14	once	TRBJ2-5	CASSAGAVLETQYF	TGTGCCAGCAGTGCCGGGGCGGTACTGGAGACCCAGTACTTC
-	TRBV7-2	14	few	TRBJ2-3	CASSRGPRTDTQYF	TGTGCCAGCAGCCGGGGACCGCGCACAGATACGCAGTATTTT
-	TRBV24-1	13	-	TRBJ1-6	CATSTGINSPLHF	TGTGCCACCAGTACAGGGATTAATTCACCCCTCCACTTT
TRBD2	TRBV7-6	17	few	TRBJ2-3	CASSFPPGTSGTDTQYF	TGTGCCAGCAGCTTCCCTCCCGGGACTAGCGGGACAGATACGCAGTATTTT
-	TRBV27	15	few	TRBJ2-7	CASSARDGRVVEQYF	TGTGCCAGCAGTGCCCGGGACGGGCGTGTCGTTGAGCAGTACTTC
TRBD2	TRBV9	14	many	TRBJ2-5	CASSPPGGVETQYF	TGTGCCAGCAGCCCCCCTGGGGGGGTAGAGACCCAGTACTTC
TRBD2	TRBV10-3	15	-	TRBJ2-5	CAIRERELPRETQYF	TGTGCCATCAGGGAGCGGGAGTTGCCCCGAGAGACCCAGTACTTC
TRBD1	TRBV7-9	12	many	TRBJ2-1	CASRTTGDEQFF	TGTGCCAGCAGAACGACAGGGGATGAGCAGTTCTTC
TRBD1	TRBV28	11	few	TRBJ1-2	CASTRQGNYTF	TGTGCCAGCACCAGACAGGGAAACTACACCTTC
-	TRBV7-9	11	many	TRBJ2-1	CASSSGYEQFF	TGTGCCAGCAGCTCAGGGTATGAGCAGTTCTTC
-	TRBV5-1	13	-	TRBJ2-5	CASSAGNQETQYF	TGCGCCAGCAGCGCGGGGAACCAAGAGACCCAGTACTTC
TRBD2	TRBV28	13	few	TRBJ2-3	CASTHGRVDTQYF	TGTGCCAGCACCCACGGGAGGGTAGATACGCAGTATTTT